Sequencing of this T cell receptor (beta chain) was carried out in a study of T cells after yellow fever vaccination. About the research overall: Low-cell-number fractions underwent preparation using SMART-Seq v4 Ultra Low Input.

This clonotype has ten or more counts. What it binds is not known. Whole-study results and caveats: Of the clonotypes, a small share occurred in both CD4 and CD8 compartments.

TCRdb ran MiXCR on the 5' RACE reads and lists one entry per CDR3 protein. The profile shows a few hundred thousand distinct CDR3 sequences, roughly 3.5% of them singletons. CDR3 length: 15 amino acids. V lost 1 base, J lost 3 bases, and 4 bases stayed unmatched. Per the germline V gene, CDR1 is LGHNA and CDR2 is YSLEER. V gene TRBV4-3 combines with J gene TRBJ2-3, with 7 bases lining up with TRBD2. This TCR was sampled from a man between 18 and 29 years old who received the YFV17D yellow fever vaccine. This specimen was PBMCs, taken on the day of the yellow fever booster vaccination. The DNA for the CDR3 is TGCGCCAGCAGCCAAGCTGCGGGGGAGACAGATACGCAGTATTTT. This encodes CASSQAAGETDTQYF.